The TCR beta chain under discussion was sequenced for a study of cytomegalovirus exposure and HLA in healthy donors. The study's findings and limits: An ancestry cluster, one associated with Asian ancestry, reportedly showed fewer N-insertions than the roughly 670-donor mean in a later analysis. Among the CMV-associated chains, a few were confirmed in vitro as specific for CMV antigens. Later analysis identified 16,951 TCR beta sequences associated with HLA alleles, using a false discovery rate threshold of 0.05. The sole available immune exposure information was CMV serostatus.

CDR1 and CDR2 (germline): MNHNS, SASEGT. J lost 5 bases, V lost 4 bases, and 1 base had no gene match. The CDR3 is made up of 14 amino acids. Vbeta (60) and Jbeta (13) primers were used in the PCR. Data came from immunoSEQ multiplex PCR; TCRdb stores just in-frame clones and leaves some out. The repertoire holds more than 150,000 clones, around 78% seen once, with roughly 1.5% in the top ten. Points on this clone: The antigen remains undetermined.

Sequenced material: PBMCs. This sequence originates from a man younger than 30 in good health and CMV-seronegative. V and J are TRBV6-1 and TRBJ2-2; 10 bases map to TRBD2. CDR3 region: CASSVGLATGELFF. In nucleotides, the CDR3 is TGTGCCAGCAGTGTGGGACTAGCGACCGGGGAGCTGTTTTTT.